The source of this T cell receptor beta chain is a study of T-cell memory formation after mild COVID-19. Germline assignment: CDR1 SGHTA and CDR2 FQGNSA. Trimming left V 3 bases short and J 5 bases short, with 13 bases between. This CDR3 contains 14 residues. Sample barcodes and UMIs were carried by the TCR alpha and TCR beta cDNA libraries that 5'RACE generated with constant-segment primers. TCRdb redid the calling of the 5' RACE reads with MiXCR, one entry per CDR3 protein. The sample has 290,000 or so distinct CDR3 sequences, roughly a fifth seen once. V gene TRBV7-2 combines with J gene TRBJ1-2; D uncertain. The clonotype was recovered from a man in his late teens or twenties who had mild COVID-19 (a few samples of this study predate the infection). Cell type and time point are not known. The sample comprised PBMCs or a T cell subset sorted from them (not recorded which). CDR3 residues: CASSLTAPGYGYTF. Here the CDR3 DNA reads TGTGCCAGCAGCTTGACGGCCCCGGGATATGGCTACACCTTC.